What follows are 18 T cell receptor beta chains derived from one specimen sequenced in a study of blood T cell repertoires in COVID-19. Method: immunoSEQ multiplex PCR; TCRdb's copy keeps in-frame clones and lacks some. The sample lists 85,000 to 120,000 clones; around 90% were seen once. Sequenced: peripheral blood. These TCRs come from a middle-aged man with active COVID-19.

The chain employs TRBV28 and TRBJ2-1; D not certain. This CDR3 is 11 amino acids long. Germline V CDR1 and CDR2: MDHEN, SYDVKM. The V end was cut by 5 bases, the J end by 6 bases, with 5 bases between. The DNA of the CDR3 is TGTGCCAGCAGTCCCCGCAATGAGCAGTTCTTC. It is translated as CASSPRNEQFF.

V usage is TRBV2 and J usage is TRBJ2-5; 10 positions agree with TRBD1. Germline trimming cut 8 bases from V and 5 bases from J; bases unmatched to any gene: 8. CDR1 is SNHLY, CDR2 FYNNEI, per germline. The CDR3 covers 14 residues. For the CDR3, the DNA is TGTGCCAGCTGTTGGGACAGGGGATACGAGACCCAGTACTTC. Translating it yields CASCWDRGYETQYF. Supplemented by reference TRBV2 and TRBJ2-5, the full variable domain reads EPEVTQTPSHQVTQMGQEVILRCVPISNHLYFYWYRQILGQKVEFLVSFYNNEISEKSEIFDDQFSVERPDGSNFTLKIRSTKLEDSAMYFCASCWDRGYETQYFGPGTRLLVL.

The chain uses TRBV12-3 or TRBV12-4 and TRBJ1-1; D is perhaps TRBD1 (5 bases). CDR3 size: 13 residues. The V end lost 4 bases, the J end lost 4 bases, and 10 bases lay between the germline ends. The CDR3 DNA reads TGTGCCAGCAGTTGGACACTATTCACTGAAGCTTTCTTT. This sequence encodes CASSWTLFTEAFF.

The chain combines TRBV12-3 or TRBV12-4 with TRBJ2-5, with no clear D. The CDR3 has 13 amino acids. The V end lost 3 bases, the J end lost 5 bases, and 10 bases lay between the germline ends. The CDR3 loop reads CASSFFSLETQYF. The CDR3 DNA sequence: TGTGCCAGCAGTTTCTTTTCTCTGGAGACCCAGTACTTC.

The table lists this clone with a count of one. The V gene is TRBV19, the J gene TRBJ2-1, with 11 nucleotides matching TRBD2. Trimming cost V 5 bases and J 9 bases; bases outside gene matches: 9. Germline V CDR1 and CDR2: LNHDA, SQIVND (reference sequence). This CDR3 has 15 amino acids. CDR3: CASSPTSGGIREQFF. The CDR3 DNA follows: TGTGCCAGTAGTCCAACTAGCGGGGGAATCCGTGAGCAGTTCTTC.

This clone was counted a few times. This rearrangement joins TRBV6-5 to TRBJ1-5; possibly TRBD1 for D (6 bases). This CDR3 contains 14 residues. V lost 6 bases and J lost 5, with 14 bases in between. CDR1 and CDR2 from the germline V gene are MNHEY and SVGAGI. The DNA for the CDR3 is TGTGCCAGCAGAAAACGGCAGGGGTATCAGCCCCAGCATTTT. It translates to CASRKRQGYQPQHF.

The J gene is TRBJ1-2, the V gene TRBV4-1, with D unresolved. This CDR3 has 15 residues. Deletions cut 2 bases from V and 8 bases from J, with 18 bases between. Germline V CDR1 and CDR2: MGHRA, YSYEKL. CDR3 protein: CASSQPIGRARGYTF. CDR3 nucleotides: TGCGCCAGCAGCCAACCGATTGGGAGGGCGCGGGGCTACACCTTC.

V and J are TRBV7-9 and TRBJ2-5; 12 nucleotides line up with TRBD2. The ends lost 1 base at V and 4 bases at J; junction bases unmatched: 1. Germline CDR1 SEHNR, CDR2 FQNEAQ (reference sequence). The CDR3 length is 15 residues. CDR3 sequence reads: CASSLGLAGVETQYF. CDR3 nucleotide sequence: TGTGCCAGCAGCTTAGGACTAGCGGGGGTAGAGACCCAGTACTTC.

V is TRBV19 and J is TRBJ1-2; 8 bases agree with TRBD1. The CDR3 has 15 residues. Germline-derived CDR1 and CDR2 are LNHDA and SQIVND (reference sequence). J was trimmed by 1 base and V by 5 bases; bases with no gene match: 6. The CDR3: CASSPRTGHNYGYTF. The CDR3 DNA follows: TGTGCCAGTAGTCCCCGGACAGGGCATAACTATGGCTACACCTTC.

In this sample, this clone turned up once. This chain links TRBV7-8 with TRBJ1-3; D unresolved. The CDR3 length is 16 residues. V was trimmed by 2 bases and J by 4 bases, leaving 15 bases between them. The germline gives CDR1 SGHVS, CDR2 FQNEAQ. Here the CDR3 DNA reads TGTGCCAGCAGCTTACCCGTCACCCTGGCAGGAAACACCATATATTTT. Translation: CASSLPVTLAGNTIYF.

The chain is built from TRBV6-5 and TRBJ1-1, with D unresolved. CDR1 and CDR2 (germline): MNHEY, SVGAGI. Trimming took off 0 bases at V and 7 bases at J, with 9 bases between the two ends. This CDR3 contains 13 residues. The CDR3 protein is CASSYSSEYEAFF. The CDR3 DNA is TGTGCCAGCAGTTACTCGTCGGAGTATGAAGCTTTCTTT.

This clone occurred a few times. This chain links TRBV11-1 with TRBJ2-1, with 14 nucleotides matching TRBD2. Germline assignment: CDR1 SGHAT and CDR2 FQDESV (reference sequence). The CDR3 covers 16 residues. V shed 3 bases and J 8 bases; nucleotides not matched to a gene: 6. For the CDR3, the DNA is TGTGCCAGCAGCTTCCTGACTAGCGGGGGGGCAGATGAGCAGTTCTTC. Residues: CASSFLTSGGADEQFF.

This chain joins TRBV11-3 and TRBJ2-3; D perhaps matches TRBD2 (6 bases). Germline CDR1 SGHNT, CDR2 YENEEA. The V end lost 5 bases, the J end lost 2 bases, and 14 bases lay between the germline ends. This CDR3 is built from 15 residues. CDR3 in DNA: TGTGCCAGCAGCCCCCGGGACTCCCCCACAGATACGCAGTATTTT. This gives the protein CASSPRDSPTDTQYF.

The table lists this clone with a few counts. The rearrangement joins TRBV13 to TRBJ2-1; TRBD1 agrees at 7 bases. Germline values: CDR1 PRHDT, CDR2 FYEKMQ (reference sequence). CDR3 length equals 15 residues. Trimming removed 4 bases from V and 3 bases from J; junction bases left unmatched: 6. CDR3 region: CASSSQTGFYNEQFF. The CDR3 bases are TGTGCCAGCAGCTCCCAGACAGGGTTCTACAATGAGCAGTTCTTC.

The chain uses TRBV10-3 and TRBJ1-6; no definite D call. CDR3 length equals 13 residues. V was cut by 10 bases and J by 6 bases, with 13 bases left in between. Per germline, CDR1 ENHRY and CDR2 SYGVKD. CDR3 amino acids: CATALFINSPLHF. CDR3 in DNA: TGTGCCACCGCTCTATTTATTAATTCACCCCTCCACTTT.

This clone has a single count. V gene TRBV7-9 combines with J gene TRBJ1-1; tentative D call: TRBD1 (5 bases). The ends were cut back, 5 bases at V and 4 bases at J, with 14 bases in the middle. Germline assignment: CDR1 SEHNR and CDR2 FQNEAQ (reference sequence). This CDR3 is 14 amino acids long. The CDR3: CASSPGGGSTEAFF. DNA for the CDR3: TGTGCCAGCAGCCCTGGCGGGGGGTCCACTGAAGCTTTCTTT. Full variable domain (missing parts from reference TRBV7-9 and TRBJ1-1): DTGVSQNPRHKITKRGQNVTFRCDPISEHNRLYWYRQTLGQGPEFLTYFQNEAQLEKSRLLSDRFSAERPKGSFSTLEIQRTEQGDSAMYLCASSPGGGSTEAFFGQGTRLTVV.

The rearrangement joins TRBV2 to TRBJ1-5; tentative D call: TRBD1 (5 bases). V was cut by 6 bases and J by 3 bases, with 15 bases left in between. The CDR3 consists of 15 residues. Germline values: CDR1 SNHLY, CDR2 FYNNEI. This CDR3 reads CASRATDSYNQPQHF. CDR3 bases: TGTGCCAGCAGGGCGACTGACAGTTACAATCAGCCCCAGCATTTT.

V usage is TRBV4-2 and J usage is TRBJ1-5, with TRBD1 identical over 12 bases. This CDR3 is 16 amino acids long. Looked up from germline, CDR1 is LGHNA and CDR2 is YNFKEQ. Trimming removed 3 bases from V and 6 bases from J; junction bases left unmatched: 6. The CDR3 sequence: CASSQAGTGGPQPQHF. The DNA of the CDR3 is TGTGCCAGCAGCCAGGCCGGGACAGGGGGCCCTCAGCCCCAGCATTTT.